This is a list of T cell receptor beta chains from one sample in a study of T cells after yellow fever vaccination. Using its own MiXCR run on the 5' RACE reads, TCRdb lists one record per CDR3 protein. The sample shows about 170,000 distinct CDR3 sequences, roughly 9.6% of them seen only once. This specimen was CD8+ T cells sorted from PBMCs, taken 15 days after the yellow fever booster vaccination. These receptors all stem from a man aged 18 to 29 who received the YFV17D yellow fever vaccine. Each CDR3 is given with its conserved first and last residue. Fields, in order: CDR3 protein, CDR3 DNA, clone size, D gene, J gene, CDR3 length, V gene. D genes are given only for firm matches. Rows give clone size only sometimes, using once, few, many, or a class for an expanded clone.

CDR3: CSARDRGAETQYF
DNA: TGCAGTGCTAGAGACAGGGGGGCGGAGACCCAGTACTTC
size: many
D: NA
J: TRBJ2-5
length: 13
V: TRBV20-1

CDR3: CASSNRATGELFF
DNA: TGTGCCAGCAGCAACAGGGCAACCGGGGAGCTGTTTTTT
size: NA
D: NA
J: TRBJ2-2
length: 13
V: TRBV7-9

CDR3: CASSLRESTGAEQYF
DNA: TGTGCCAGCAGCCTTAGGGAATCCACAGGGGCCGAGCAGTACTTC
size: few
D: TRBD1
J: TRBJ2-7
length: 15
V: TRBV7-8

CDR3: CASSFLAGRRTEAFF
DNA: TGTGCCAGCAGCTTCCTCGCAGGAAGGAGAACTGAAGCTTTCTTT
size: few
D: NA
J: TRBJ1-1
length: 15
V: TRBV5-6

CDR3: CASSPEGGGYGYTF
DNA: TGTGCCAGCAGCCCCGAAGGGGGGGGCTATGGCTACACCTTC
size: NA
D: NA
J: TRBJ1-2
length: 14
V: TRBV7-9

CDR3: CSARSLLAGETDTQYF
DNA: TGCAGTGCTAGATCCCTACTAGCGGGGGAAACAGATACGCAGTATTTT
size: few
D: TRBD2
J: TRBJ2-3
length: 16
V: TRBV20-1

CDR3: CASSPGAYGNTIYF
DNA: TGTGCCAGCAGCCCAGGGGCGTACGGAAACACCATATATTTT
size: NA
D: NA
J: TRBJ1-3
length: 14
V: TRBV2

CDR3: CASSKGDRGNGANVLTF
DNA: TGTGCCAGCAGCAAAGGGGACAGGGGGAATGGGGCCAACGTCCTGACTTTC
size: NA
D: NA
J: TRBJ2-6
length: 17
V: TRBV21-1

CDR3: CASSLEQVYGYTF
DNA: TGTGCCAGCAGCTTAGAGCAGGTGTATGGCTACACCTTC
size: few
D: NA
J: TRBJ1-2
length: 13
V: TRBV7-9

CDR3: CASSYLSSRNIQYF
DNA: TGTGCCAGCAGTTACTTGTCTTCGAGAAACATTCAGTACTTC
size: many
D: NA
J: TRBJ2-4
length: 14
V: TRBV6-2/TRBV6-3

CDR3: CASSLPFQGAGIADTQYF
DNA: TGTGCCAGCAGTTTACCCTTCCAGGGGGCGGGCATCGCAGATACGCAGTATTTT
size: few
D: TRBD1
J: TRBJ2-3
length: 18
V: TRBV27

CDR3: CASTPTDSYEQYF
DNA: TGTGCCAGTACCCCGACAGACTCCTACGAGCAGTACTTC
size: few
D: NA
J: TRBJ2-7
length: 13
V: TRBV19

CDR3: CASRSSSGEQFF
DNA: TGTGCCAGCAGATCCAGTAGTGGTGAGCAGTTCTTC
size: many
D: NA
J: TRBJ2-1
length: 12
V: TRBV6-5

CDR3: CASAFSTGSYEQYF
DNA: TGTGCCAGCGCATTCTCGACAGGCTCCTACGAGCAGTACTTC
size: few
D: NA
J: TRBJ2-7
length: 14
V: TRBV7-6

CDR3: CASSYGWIATNEKLFF
DNA: TGTGCCAGCAGTTACGGATGGATTGCAACTAATGAAAAACTGTTTTTT
size: NA
D: NA
J: TRBJ1-4
length: 16
V: TRBV6-6

CDR3: CASSPFGNTEAFF
DNA: TGTGCCAGCAGCCCCTTCGGGAACACTGAAGCTTTCTTT
size: few
D: NA
J: TRBJ1-1
length: 13
V: TRBV5-5

CDR3: CASSLEQGRSNEKLFF
DNA: TGCGCCAGCAGCTTGGAACAGGGCAGGAGTAATGAAAAACTGTTTTTT
size: few
D: NA
J: TRBJ1-4
length: 16
V: TRBV5-1

CDR3: CASSYDGLRTEAFF
DNA: TGTGCCAGCAGTTACGATGGGTTGCGCACTGAAGCTTTCTTT
size: few
D: NA
J: TRBJ1-1
length: 14
V: TRBV6-2/TRBV6-3

CDR3: CASSLTSRDWTSTDTQYF
DNA: TGTGCCAGCAGCTTAACTTCTCGGGACTGGACTAGCACAGATACGCAGTATTTT
size: few
D: NA
J: TRBJ2-3
length: 18
V: TRBV7-3

CDR3: CASRPLGPVGAFF
DNA: TGTGCCAGCAGGCCCCTCGGGCCAGTAGGGGCTTTCTTT
size: many
D: NA
J: TRBJ1-1
length: 13
V: TRBV27